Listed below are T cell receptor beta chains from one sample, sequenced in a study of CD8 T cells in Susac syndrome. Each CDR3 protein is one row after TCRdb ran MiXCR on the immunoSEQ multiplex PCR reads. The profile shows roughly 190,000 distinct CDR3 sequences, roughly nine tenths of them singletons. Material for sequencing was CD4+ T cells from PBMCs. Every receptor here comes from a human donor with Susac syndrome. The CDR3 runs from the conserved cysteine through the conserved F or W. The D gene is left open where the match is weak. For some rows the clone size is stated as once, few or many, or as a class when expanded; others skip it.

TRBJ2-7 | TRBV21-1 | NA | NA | CASSKDRNYEQYF | TGTGCCAGCAGCAAAGATAGGAACTACGAGCAGTACTTC
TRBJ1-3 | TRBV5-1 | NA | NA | CASSPFGDSGNTIYF | TGCGCCAGCAGTCCGTTTGGGGACTCTGGAAACACCATATATTTT
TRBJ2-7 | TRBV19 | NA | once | CASSPTGKGYGEQYF | TGTGCCAGTAGTCCGACAGGAAAGGGATATGGCGAGCAGTACTTC
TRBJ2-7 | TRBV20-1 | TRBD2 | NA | CSASSGLAGGEQYF | TGCAGTGCTTCGTCGGGACTAGCGGGGGGGGAGCAGTACTTC
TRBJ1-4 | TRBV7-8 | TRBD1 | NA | CASSLGTGGTNEKLFF | TGTGCCAGCAGCTTAGGGACAGGTGGAACTAATGAAAAACTGTTTTTT
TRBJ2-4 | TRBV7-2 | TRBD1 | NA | CASSLGTGEVQYF | TGTGCCAGCAGCTTGGGGACAGGGGAGGTTCAGTACTTC
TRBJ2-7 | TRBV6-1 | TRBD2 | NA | CASSVTERGEAYF | TGTGCCAGCAGTGTAACGGAGCGGGGGGAGGCTTACTTC
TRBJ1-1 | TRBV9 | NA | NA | CASSVDTDTEAFF | TGTGCCAGCAGCGTAGATACGGACACTGAAGCTTTCTTT
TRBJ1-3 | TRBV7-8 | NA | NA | CASKDGNTIYF | TGTGCCAGCAAGGATGGAAACACCATATATTTT
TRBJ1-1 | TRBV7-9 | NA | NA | CASSTEGGQAFF | TGTGCCAGCAGCACCGAGGGGGGGCAAGCTTTCTTT
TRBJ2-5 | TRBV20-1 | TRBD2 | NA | CSARDGLAVVETQYF | TGCAGTGCTAGAGATGGACTAGCGGTGGTAGAGACCCAGTACTTC
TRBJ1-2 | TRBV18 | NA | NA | CASSPEGYGYTF | TGTGCCAGCTCACCGGAAGGTTATGGCTACACCTTC
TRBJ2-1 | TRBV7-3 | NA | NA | CASSPRGNTYNEQFF | TGTGCCAGCAGCCCCCGGGGGAATACTTACAATGAGCAGTTCTTC
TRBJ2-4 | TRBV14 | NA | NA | CASSQSMGNIQYF | TGTGCCAGCAGCCAAAGTATGGGAAACATTCAGTACTTC
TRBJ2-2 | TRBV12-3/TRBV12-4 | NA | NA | CASSLSGAGGELFF | TGTGCCAGCAGTTTATCGGGGGCGGGCGGGGAGCTGTTTTTT
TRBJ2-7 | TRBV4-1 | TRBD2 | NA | CASSLRLAGGMYEQYF | TGCGCCAGCAGCCTAAGACTAGCGGGAGGGATGTACGAGCAGTACTTC
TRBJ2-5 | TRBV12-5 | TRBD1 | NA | CASGSDRGQETQYF | TGTGCTAGTGGTTCGGACAGGGGACAAGAGACCCAGTACTTC
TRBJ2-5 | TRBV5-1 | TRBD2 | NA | CASSLGTSGRLEETQYF | TGCGCCAGCAGCTTGGGGACTAGCGGGAGATTAGAAGAGACCCAGTACTTC
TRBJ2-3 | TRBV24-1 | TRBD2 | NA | CATSDLRAGVSTDTQYF | TGTGCCACCAGTGATTTGAGAGCGGGGGTTAGCACAGATACGCAGTATTTT
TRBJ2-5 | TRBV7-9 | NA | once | CASSLGLDDQETQYF | TGTGCCAGCAGCTTAGGGCTGGACGACCAAGAGACCCAGTACTTC
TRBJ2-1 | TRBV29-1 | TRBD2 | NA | CSVRTGLAGTNEQFF | TGCAGCGTCAGGACAGGACTAGCGGGAACGAATGAGCAGTTCTTC
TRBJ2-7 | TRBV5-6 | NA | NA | CASSSRDYEQYF | TGTGCCAGCAGTAGCAGGGATTACGAGCAGTACTTC
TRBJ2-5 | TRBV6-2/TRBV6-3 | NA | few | CASTSRSREETQYF | TGTGCCAGCACCTCCCGCTCGAGGGAAGAGACCCAGTACTTC
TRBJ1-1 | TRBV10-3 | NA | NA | CAISGPMGTEAFF | TGTGCCATCAGTGGCCCCATGGGGACTGAAGCTTTCTTT
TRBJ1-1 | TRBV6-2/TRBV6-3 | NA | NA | CASSSRSRGNTEAFF | TGTGCCAGCAGTTCCCGATCCCGGGGGAACACTGAAGCTTTCTTT
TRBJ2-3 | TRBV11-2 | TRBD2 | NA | CASSFGVTSGNTDTQYF | TGTGCCAGCAGCTTCGGGGTGACTAGCGGGAACACAGATACGCAGTATTTT
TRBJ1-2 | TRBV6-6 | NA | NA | CASIPNQGGYGYTF | TGTGCCAGCATCCCCAATCAGGGTGGCTATGGCTACACCTTC
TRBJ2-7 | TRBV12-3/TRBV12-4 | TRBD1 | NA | CASSLAGQVPYEQYF | TGTGCCAGCAGTTTAGCCGGACAGGTACCCTACGAGCAGTACTTC
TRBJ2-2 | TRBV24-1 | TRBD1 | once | CATSGLSDRTGELFF | TGTGCCACCAGTGGGCTATCGGACAGGACCGGGGAGCTGTTTTTT
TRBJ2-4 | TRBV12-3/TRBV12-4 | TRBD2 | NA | CASQGLGYIQYF | TGTGCCAGTCAGGGACTAGGGTATATTCAGTACTTC
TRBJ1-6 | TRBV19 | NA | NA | CASSIVTGPNSPLHF | TGTGCCAGTAGTATAGTGACAGGACCAAATTCACCCCTCCACTTT
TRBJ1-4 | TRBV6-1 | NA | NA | CASSEAGLTTNEKLFF | TGTGCCAGCAGTGAGGCAGGACTAACAACTAATGAAAAACTGTTTTTT
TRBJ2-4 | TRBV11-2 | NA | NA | CASSLVGDGKNIQYF | TGTGCCAGCAGCTTAGTTGGTGACGGGAAAAACATTCAGTACTTC
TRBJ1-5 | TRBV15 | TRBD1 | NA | CATSRRQGLGSNQPQHF | TGTGCCACCAGCAGGAGACAGGGGTTGGGTAGCAATCAGCCCCAGCATTTT
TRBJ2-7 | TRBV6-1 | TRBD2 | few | CATKSGGLEQYF | TGTGCGACTAAAAGCGGGGGGCTTGAGCAGTACTTC
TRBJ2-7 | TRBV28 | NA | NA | CASNSGGQGRGEQYF | TGTGCCAGCAACTCAGGCGGACAAGGACGTGGCGAGCAGTACTTC
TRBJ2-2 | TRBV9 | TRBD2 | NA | CASSVAGLAGNTGELFF | TGTGCCAGCAGCGTAGCGGGCCTAGCGGGGAACACCGGGGAGCTGTTTTTT
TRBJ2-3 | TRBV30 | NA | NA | CAWSVVDTQYF | TGTGCCTGGAGTGTAGTAGATACGCAGTATTTT
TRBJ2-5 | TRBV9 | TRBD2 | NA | CASSVNSGVGSGTQYF | TGTGCCAGCAGCGTAAATAGCGGGGTTGGAAGTGGAACCCAGTACTTC
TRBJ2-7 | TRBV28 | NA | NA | CASSLEGKYF | TGTGCCAGCAGTTTGGAGGGGAAGTACTTC
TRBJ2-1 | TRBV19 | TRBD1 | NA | CASSRTGDRNEQFF | TGTGCCAGTTCCCGGACAGGGGATCGGAATGAGCAGTTCTTC
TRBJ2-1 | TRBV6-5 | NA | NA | CASSYSTVVRLIHNEQFF | TGTGCCAGCAGTTACTCGACTGTCGTGAGACTAATACACAATGAGCAGTTCTTC
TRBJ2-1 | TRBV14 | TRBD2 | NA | CASSPRLAGYNERFF | TGTGCCAGCAGCCCGAGACTAGCGGGTTACAATGAGCGGTTCTTC
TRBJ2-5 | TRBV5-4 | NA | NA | CASSLVARGQETQYF | TGTGCCAGCAGCTTGGTGGCCAGGGGACAAGAGACCCAGTACTTC
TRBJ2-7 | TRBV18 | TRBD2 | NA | CASSASGGSGEQYF | TGTGCCAGCTCAGCTAGCGGGGGGTCCGGCGAGCAGTACTTC